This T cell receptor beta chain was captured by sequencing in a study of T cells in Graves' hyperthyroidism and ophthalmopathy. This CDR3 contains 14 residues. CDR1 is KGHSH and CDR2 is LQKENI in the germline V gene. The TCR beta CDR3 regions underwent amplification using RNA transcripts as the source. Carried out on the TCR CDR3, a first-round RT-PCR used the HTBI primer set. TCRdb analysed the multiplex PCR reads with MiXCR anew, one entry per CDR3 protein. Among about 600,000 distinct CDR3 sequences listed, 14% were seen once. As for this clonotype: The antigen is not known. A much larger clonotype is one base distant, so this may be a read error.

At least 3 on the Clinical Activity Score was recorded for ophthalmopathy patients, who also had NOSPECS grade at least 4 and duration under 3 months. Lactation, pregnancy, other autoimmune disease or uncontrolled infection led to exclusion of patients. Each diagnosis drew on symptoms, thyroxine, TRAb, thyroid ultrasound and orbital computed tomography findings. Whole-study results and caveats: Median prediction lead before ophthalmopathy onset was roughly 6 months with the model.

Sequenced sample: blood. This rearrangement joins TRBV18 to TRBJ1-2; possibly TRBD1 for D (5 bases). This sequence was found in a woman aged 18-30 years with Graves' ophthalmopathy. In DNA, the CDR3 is TGTGCCAGCTCACCTCAAGACGGACACTATGGCTACGCCTTC. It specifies CASSPQDGHYGYAF.